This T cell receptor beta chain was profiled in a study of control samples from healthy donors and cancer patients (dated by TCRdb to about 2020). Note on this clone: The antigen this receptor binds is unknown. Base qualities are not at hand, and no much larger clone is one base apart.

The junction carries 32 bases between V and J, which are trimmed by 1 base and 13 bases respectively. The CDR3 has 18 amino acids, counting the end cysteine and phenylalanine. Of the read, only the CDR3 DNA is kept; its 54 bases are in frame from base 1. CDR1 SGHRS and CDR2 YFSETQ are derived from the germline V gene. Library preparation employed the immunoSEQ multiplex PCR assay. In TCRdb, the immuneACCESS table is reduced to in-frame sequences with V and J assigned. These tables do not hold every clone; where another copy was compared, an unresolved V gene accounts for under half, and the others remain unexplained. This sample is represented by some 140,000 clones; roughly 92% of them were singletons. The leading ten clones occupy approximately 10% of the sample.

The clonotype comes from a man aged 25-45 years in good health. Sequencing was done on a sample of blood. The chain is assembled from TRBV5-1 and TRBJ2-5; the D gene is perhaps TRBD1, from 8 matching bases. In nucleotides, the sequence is TGCGCCAGCAGCTTGTCTTTCTATAGGCGGCAGGGGGCGCGGGGGCCGTACTTC. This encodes CASSLSFYRRQGARGPYF.